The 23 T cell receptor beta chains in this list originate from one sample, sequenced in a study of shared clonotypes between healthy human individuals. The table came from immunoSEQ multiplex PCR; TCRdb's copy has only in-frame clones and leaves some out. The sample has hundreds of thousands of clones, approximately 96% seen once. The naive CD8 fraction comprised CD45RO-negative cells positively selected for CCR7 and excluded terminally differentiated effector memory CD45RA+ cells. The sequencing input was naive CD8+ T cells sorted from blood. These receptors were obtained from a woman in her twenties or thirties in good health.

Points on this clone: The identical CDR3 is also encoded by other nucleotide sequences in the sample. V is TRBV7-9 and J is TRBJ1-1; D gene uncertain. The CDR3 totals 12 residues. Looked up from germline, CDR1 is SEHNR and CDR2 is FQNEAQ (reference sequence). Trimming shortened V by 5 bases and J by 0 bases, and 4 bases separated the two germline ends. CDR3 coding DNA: TGTGCCAGCAGCCTACTGAACACTGAAGCTTTCTTT. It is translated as CASSLLNTEAFF.

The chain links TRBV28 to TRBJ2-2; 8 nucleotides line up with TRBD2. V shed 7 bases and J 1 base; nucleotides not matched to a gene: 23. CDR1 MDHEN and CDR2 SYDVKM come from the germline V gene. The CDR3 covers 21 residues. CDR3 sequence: CASTTRDQLRRSGRNTGELFF. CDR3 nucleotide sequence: TGTGCCAGCACCACCCGGGACCAACTAAGACGAAGCGGGAGGAACACCGGGGAGCTGTTTTTT.

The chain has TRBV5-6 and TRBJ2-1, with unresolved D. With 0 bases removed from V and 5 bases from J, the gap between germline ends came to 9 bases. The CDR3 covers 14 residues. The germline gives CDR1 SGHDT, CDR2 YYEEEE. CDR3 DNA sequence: TGTGCCAGCAGCTTGGGACAAGCCCACAATGAGCAGTTCTTC. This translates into CASSLGQAHNEQFF.

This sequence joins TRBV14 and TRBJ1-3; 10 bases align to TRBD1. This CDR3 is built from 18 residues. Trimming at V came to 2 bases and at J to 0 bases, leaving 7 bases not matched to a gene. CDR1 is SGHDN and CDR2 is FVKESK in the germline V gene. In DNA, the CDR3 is TGTGCCAGCAGCCAACCCACCGGGACAGGGGTCTCTGGAAACACCATATATTTT. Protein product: CASSQPTGTGVSGNTIYF. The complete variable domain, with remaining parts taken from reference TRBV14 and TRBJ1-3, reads EAGVTQFPSHSVIEKGQTVTLRCDPISGHDNLYWYRRVMGKEIKFLLHFVKESKQDESGMPNNRFLAERTGGTYSTLKVQPAELEDSGVYFCASSQPTGTGVSGNTIYFGEGSWLTVV.

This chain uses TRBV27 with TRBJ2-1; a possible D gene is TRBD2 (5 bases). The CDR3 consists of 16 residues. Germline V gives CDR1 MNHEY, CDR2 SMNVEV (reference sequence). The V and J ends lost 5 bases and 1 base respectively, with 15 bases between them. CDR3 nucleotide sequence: TGTGCCAGCAGTCCCCTTGGCGGGCTTTCCTACAATGAGCAGTTCTTC. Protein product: CASSPLGGLSYNEQFF.

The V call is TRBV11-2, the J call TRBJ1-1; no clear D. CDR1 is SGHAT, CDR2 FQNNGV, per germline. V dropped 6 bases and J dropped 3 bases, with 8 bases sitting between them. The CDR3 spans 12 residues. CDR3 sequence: CASRGAHTEAFF. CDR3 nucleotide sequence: TGTGCCAGCAGAGGTGCCCACACTGAAGCTTTCTTT.

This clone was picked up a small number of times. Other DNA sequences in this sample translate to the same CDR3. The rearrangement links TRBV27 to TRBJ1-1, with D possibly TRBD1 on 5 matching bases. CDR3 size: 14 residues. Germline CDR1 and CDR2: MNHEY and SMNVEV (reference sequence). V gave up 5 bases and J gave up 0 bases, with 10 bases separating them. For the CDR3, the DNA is TGTGCCAGCAGTCTCCAGGGTATGAACACTGAAGCTTTCTTT. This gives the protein CASSLQGMNTEAFF.

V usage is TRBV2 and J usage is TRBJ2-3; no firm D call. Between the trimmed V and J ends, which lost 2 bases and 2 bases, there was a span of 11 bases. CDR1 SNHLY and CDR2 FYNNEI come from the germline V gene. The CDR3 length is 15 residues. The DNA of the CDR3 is TGTGCCAGCAGTGAATTTCTTGGATCCACAGATACGCAGTATTTT. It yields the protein CASSEFLGSTDTQYF.

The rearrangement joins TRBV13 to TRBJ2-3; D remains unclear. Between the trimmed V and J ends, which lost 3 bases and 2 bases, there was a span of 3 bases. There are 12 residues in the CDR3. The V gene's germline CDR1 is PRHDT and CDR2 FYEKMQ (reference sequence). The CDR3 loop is CASSFATDTQYF. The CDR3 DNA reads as TGTGCCAGCAGCTTCGCCACAGATACGCAGTATTTT.

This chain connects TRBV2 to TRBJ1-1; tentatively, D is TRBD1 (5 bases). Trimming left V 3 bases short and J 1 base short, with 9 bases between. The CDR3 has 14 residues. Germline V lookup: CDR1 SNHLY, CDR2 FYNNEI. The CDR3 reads CASSDGGPNTEAFF. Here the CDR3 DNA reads TGTGCCAGCAGTGACGGGGGACCGAACACTGAAGCTTTCTTT.

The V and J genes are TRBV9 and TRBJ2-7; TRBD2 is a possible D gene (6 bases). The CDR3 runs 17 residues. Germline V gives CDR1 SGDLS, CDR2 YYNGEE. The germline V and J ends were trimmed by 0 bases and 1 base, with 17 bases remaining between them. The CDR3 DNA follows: TGTGCCAGCAGCGTAGACCCCCCTGGCGGGGAATCCTACGAGCAGTACTTC. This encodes CASSVDPPGGESYEQYF.

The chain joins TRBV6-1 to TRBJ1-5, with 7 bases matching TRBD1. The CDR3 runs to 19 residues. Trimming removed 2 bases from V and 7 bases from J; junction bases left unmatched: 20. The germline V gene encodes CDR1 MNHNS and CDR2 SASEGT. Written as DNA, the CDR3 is TGTGCCAGCAGTGAAATTAGTAGTATGAGACAGGGATCTTGGCAGCCCCAGCATTTT. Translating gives CASSEISSMRQGSWQPQHF.

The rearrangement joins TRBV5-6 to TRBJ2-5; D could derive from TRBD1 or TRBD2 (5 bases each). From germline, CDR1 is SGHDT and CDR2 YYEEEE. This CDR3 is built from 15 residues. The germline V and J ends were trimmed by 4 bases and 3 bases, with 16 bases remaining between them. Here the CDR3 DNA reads TGTGCCAGCAGCGCCGGAACGGGGCGCGAAGAGACCCAGTACTTC. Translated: CASSAGTGREETQYF.

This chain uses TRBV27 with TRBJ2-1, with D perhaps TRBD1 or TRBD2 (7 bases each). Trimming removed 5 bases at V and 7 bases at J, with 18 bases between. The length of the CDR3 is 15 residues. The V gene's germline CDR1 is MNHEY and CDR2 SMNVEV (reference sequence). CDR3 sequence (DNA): TGTGCCAGCAGTACCCCTACCCAGGGGGGGAATGAGCAGTTCTTC. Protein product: CASSTPTQGGNEQFF.

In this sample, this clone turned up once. CDR3 sequence reads: CASSPTGGVGHNEQFF. The DNA for the CDR3 is TGTGCCAGCAGTCCAACAGGGGGCGTGGGCCACAATGAGCAGTTCTTC. V and J are TRBV28 and TRBJ2-1, with 9 bases aligning to TRBD1. The germline V gene has CDR1 MDHEN and CDR2 SYDVKM. This CDR3 is 16 amino acids long. Germline trimming cut 5 bases from V and 5 bases from J; bases unmatched to any gene: 10.

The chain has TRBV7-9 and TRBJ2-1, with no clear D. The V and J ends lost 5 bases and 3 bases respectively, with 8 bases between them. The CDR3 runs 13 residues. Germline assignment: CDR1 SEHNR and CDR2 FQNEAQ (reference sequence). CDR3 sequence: CASSADGYNEQFF. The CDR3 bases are TGTGCCAGCAGCGCCGACGGCTACAATGAGCAGTTCTTC.

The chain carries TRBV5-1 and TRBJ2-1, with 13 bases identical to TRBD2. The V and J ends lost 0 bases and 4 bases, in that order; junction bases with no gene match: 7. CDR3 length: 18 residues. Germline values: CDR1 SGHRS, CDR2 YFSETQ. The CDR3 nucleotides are TGCGCCAGCAGCTTGGCCGTGGGGACTAGCGGGATATACAATGAGCAGTTCTTC. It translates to CASSLAVGTSGIYNEQFF. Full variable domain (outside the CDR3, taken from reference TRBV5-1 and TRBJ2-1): KAGVTQTPRYLIKTRGQQVTLSCSPISGHRSVSWYQQTPGQGLQFLFEYFSETQRNKGNFPGRFSGRQFSNSRSEMNVSTLELGDSALYLCASSLAVGTSGIYNEQFFGPGTRLTVL.

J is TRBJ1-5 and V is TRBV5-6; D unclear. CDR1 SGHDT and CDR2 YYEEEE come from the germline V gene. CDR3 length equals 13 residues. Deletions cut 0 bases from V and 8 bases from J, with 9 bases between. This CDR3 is CASSLGSGKPQHF. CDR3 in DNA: TGTGCCAGCAGCTTGGGGTCCGGAAAGCCCCAGCATTTT.

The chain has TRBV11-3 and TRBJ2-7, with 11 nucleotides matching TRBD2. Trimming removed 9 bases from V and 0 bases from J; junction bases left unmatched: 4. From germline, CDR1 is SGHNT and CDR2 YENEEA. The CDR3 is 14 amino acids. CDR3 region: CARGLAGCSYEQYF. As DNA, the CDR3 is TGTGCCAGAGGACTAGCGGGTTGCTCCTACGAGCAGTACTTC.

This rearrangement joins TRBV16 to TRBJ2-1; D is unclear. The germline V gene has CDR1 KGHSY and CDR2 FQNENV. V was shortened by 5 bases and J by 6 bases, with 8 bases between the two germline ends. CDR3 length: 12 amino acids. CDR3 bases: TGTGCCAGCAGCGTGATGGGCAATGAGCAGTTCTTC. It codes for CASSVMGNEQFF.

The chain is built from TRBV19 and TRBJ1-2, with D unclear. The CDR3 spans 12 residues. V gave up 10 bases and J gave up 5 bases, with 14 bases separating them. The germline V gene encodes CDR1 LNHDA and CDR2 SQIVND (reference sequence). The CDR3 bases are TGTGCCACCCACGCAGGTGGGTATGGCTACACCTTC. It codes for CATHAGGYGYTF.

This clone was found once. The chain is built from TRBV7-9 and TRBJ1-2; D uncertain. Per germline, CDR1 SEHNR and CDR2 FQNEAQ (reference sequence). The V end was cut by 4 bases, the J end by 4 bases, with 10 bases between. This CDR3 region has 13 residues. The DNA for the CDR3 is TGTGCCAGCAGCTCCGGACGGGGCTATGGCTACACCTTC. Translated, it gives CASSSGRGYGYTF.

The CDR3 here is CASRGYSYEQYF. The CDR3 nucleotides read TGCGCCAGCAGGGGGTATTCCTACGAGCAGTACTTC. The chain joins TRBV10-2 to TRBJ2-7; D not resolved. CDR1 is WSHSY and CDR2 is SAAADI in the germline V gene. CDR3 length equals 12 residues. V lost 6 bases to trimming and J lost 1 base, with 7 bases between them.